Detailed here is one T cell receptor beta chain. Antigen specificity is unknown. The protocol was immunoSEQ multiplex PCR, while the TCRdb copy is restricted to in-frame clones and leaves out a portion. The sample holds more than 30,000 clones; 80% to 90% are singletons and the top ten take 6.5% to 8%. The data were obtained in a study of lymphopenia after photon versus proton radiotherapy. CDR1 is SQVTM, CDR2 ANQGSEA, per germline. Trimming cost V 6 bases and J 1 base; bases outside gene matches: 0. The CDR3 covers 11 residues. General observations from the study: Better survival with proton therapy was suggested as possible, not demonstrated. After the lymphocyte nadir, photon-treated repertoires showed oligoclonal expansion, especially of CD8+ Temra cells. A bigger post-nadir fall in TCR diversity correlated inversely with survival time in deceased patients. Proton therapy kept repertoires fairly stable, unlike photons, which gained effector/memory cells.

The receptor comes from a woman in her 70s with pancreatic cancer. Some clones in this sample may be carry-over from other donors' samples. The chain combines TRBV29-1 with TRBJ2-7; 7 bases agree with TRBD1. The material was peripheral blood, obtained from a patient treated with proton-based radiotherapy. The DNA for the CDR3 is TGCAGCGTACAGGGGTCCTACGAGCAGTACTTC. It is translated as CSVQGSYEQYF.